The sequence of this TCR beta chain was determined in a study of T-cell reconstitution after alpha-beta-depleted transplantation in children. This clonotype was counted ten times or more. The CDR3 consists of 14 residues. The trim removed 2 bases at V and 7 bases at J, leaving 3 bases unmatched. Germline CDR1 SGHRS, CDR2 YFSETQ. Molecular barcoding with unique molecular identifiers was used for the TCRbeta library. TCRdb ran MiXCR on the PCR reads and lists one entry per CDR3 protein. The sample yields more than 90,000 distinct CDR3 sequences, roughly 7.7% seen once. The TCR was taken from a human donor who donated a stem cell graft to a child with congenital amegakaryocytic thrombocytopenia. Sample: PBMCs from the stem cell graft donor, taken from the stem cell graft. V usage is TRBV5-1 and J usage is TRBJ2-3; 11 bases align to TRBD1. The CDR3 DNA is TGCGCCAGCAGCTTAGGACAGGGGGCAAATACGCAGTATTTT. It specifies CASSLGQGANTQYF. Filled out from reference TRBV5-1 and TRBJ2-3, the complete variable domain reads KAGVTQTPRYLIKTRGQQVTLSCSPISGHRSVSWYQQTPGQGLQFLFEYFSETQRNKGNFPGRFSGRQFSNSRSEMNVSTLELGDSALYLCASSLGQGANTQYFGPGTRLTVL.